The next 30 T cell receptor beta chains were all read from a single sample in a study of T cell repertoires in aging, cancer and after chemotherapy (dated by TCRdb to between 2018 and 2021). Genomic DNA extracted from peripheral blood, rather than sorted cells or RNA, was used as the source for amplification of TCR beta rearrangements. TCRdb shows the sequencer as Illumina MiSeq. Multiplex touch-down PCR with a mixed TRB-A/B primer pool was used to amplify rearranged TRB sequences covering the V, D and J segments. The public reads were reprocessed in TCRdb via fastp at Q25 and MiXCR, keeping in-frame beta chains. Here each entry gathers all rows of one CDR3 protein and keeps the most common genes and DNA. This sample comprises some 2,300 distinct CDR3 sequences, more than 20% of them detected only once. The ten largest account for around 10% of the sample. Specimen: blood. Source of these receptors: a human donor with a solid tumor.

Only a few counts were recorded for this clonotype. J is TRBJ2-5 and V is TRBV20-1; TRBD1 matches at 8 bases. Germline assignment: CDR1 DFQATT and CDR2 SNEGSKA (reference sequence). There are 12 residues in the CDR3. The trim removed 4 bases at V and 5 bases at J, leaving 3 bases unmatched. Here the CDR3 reads CSANTGGETQYF. CDR3 in DNA: TGCAGTGCTAACACAGGGGGTGAGACCCAGTACTTC.

The chain recombines TRBV10-3 with TRBJ1-1, with 10 bases aligning to TRBD1. CDR1 is ENHRY and CDR2 is SYGVKD in the germline V gene. The CDR3 consists of 16 residues. V lost 6 bases and J lost 4; bases outside the gene matches: 11. CDR3 protein: CAISGQGVSSSTEAFF. DNA of the CDR3: TGTGCCATCAGCGGACAGGGGGTGAGCAGTAGCACTGAAGCTTTCTTT.

This clonotype has just a few counts. This rearrangement joins TRBV7-9 to TRBJ2-2; no firm D call. The CDR3 totals 16 residues. V lost 5 bases to trimming and J lost 0 bases, with 13 bases between them. CDR1 SEHNR and CDR2 FQNEAQ come from the germline V gene (reference sequence). For the CDR3, the DNA is TGTGCCAGCAGCCCAGTCAGGTCAGCGAACACCGGGGAGCTGTTTTTT. Translating it yields CASSPVRSANTGELFF.

The gene calls are TRBV27 and TRBJ2-2, with 8 bases aligning to TRBD1. V dropped 3 bases and J dropped 0; count of bases not matched to a gene: 3. The germline CDR1 and CDR2 sequences are MNHEY and SMNVEV (reference sequence). This CDR3 has 16 amino acids. CDR3: CASSLGTGPNTGELFF. CDR3 DNA sequence: TGTGCCAGCAGTTTGGGGACAGGACCGAACACCGGGGAGCTGTTTTTT.

The chain uses TRBV27 and TRBJ2-7, with D tentatively TRBD2 (5 bases). Germline-derived CDR1 and CDR2 are MNHEY and SMNVEV (reference sequence). V lost 3 bases to trimming and J lost 3 bases, with 9 bases between them. CDR3 length: 13 amino acids. This CDR3 reads CASSLRVDYEQYF. In DNA form, the CDR3 reads TGTGCCAGCAGTTTGAGGGTTGACTACGAGCAGTACTTC.

This clonotype came up a few times. The V call is TRBV6-6, the J call TRBJ2-1, with 7 positions matching TRBD1. V lost 6 bases to trimming and J lost 6 bases; unmatched junction nucleotides: 5. From germline, CDR1 is MNHNY and CDR2 SVGAGI (reference sequence). There are 13 residues in the CDR3. CDR3 region: CASSTQGFNEQFF. CDR3 coding DNA: TGTGCCAGCAGCACACAGGGGTTCAATGAGCAGTTCTTC.

This clonotype was detected only a few times. V gene TRBV28 combines with J gene TRBJ1-5; no reliable D call. Germline CDR1 and CDR2: MDHEN and SYDVKM. The CDR3 loop spans 13 amino acids. With 2 bases removed from V and 4 bases from J, the gap between germline ends came to 6 bases. The chain's CDR3 is CASSLSGNQPQHF. In DNA form, the CDR3 reads TGTGCCAGCAGTTTAAGCGGTAATCAGCCCCAGCATTTT. The variable domain in full, with the rest retrieved from reference TRBV28 and TRBJ1-5, is DVKVTQSSRYLVKRTGEKVFLECVQDMDHENMFWYRQDPGLGLRLIYFSYDVKMKEKGDIPEGYSVSREKKERFSLILESASTNQTSMYLCASSLSGNQPQHFGDGTRLSIL.

This clonotype is medium-sized within its sample. This chain uses TRBV6-5 with TRBJ2-7, with 7 bases fitting TRBD1. There are 15 residues in the CDR3. V trimming: 5 bases; J trimming: 2 bases; junction bases outside the gene matches: 9. The germline CDR1 and CDR2 sequences are MNHEY and SVGAGI. The CDR3 is CASSHQVGGAYEQYF. The CDR3 nucleotides are TGTGCCAGCAGTCACCAAGTAGGGGGCGCCTACGAGCAGTACTTC.

The chain is built from TRBV27 and TRBJ1-5; no definite D call. Germline V CDR1 and CDR2: MNHEY, SMNVEV (reference sequence). This CDR3 is 13 amino acids long. V dropped 2 bases and J dropped 5 bases, with 7 bases sitting between them. CDR3 sequence (DNA): TGTGCCAGCAGTTTAGGTAAGGATCAGCCCCAGCATTTT. Translated: CASSLGKDQPQHF.

The chain uses TRBV5-5 and TRBJ2-1, with D unresolved. Germline CDR1 SGHKS, CDR2 YYEKEE (reference sequence). The CDR3 runs to 18 residues. V shed 5 bases and J shed 2 bases, with 23 bases lying between them. CDR3 nucleotide sequence: TGTGCCAGCAGGATGGAGTCTGGCATATCTTTGGCCTACAATGAGCAGTTCTTC. Translated: CASRMESGISLAYNEQFF.

The chain employs TRBV11-2 and TRBJ2-3; the match to TRBD1 covers 8 bases. J gave up 5 bases and V 5 bases, and 15 bases lay outside the gene matches. Germline assignment: CDR1 SGHAT and CDR2 FQNNGV. This CDR3 has 17 residues. The CDR3 DNA follows: TGTGCCAGCAGCCTAGGGGGGCAGGGGGCTAGTGGAGATACGCAGTATTTT. It translates to CASSLGGQGASGDTQYF.

The sample holds a few counts of this clonotype. The chain has TRBV30 and TRBJ2-2, with 8 bases fitting TRBD2. CDR1 and CDR2 from the germline V gene are GTSNPN and SVGIG (reference sequence). The CDR3 spans 16 residues. After removal of 5 bases from V and 6 bases from J, the junction contained 14 bases not matched to a gene. The CDR3 DNA reads TGTGCCTGGGGGGCCCAGGCGGGGGGCGTCTCCGGGGAGCTGTTTTTT. The encoded protein is CAWGAQAGGVSGELFF.

V gene TRBV20-1 combines with J gene TRBJ2-7; 12 nucleotides match TRBD1. Trimming took 3 bases from V and 2 from J; bases not matched to a gene: 8. Looked up from germline, CDR1 is DFQATT and CDR2 is SNEGSKA (reference sequence). The CDR3 consists of 16 residues. The CDR3, as DNA: TGCAGTGCTAGTGGGGACAGGGGGCGCGCAGCCTACGAGCAGTACTTC. This translates into CSASGDRGRAAYEQYF.

The chain uses TRBV6-2 or TRBV6-3 and TRBJ1-1; D ambiguous. Trimming removed 5 bases at V and 5 bases at J, with 9 bases between. Germline-derived CDR1 and CDR2 are MNHEY and SVGEGT. The CDR3 contains 12 residues. For the CDR3, the DNA is TGTGCCAGCAGTAACACGAGGACTGAAGCTTTCTTT. This sequence encodes CASSNTRTEAFF.

Judged by abundance, this clonotype is medium-sized (0.01 to 0.1%). V gene TRBV12-3 or TRBV12-4 combines with J gene TRBJ2-6; D is undetermined. This CDR3 has 12 amino acids. With 11 bases removed from V and 4 bases from J, the gap between germline ends came to 9 bases. The CDR3 coding sequence is TGTGCCGCCTCCAAAGGGGCCAACGTCCTGACTTTC. Translated, it gives CAASKGANVLTF.

This clonotype is labeled as large (0.1 to 1%). The chain joins TRBV30 to TRBJ2-4; 7 bases match TRBD1. V shed 1 base, J shed 10 bases, and the junction held 7 bases outside the gene matches. Germline-derived CDR1 and CDR2 are GTSNPN and SVGIG (reference sequence). The CDR3 has 13 residues. The CDR3 DNA sequence: TGTGCCTGGAGTGGACTGAGACAGGGAATTCAGTACTTC. As protein: CAWSGLRQGIQYF.

This clonotype was seen more than once but under ten times. The chain uses TRBV7-9 and TRBJ2-7; 8 nucleotides match TRBD1. V gave up 5 bases and J gave up 6 bases; unmatched junction bases: 3. The germline gives CDR1 SEHNR, CDR2 FQNEAQ (reference sequence). The CDR3 loop spans 12 amino acids. CDR3 in DNA: TGTGCCAGCAGCCGGACAGGGATCGAGCAGTACTTC. Encoded protein: CASSRTGIEQYF.

The sample holds a few counts of this clonotype. The chain recombines TRBV6-6 with TRBJ2-7; a possible D gene is TRBD2 (5 bases). Germline values: CDR1 MNHNY, CDR2 SVGAGI (reference sequence). This CDR3 contains 16 residues. V gave up 2 bases and J gave up 0 bases, with 14 bases separating them. CDR3 nucleotide sequence: TGTGCCAGCAGTTACAGCCCCGGGGTGCCCTCCTACGAGCAGTACTTC. This translates into CASSYSPGVPSYEQYF.

As concerns this clonotype: Since a much larger clone is just one base distant, this may be a read error. V usage is TRBV6-5 and J usage is TRBJ2-1; possible D gene TRBD2, 6 bases. CDR1 and CDR2 (germline): MNHEY, SVGAGI. V was cut by 2 bases and J by 3 bases, with 11 bases left in between. The CDR3 loop spans 15 amino acids. The CDR3 nucleotides are TGTGCCAGCAGTTACACGGCGGGAAACTACAATGAGCAGTTCTTC. Residues: CASSYTAGNYNEQFF.

The chain uses TRBV5-1 and TRBJ2-2; D gene ambiguous. This CDR3 has 13 residues. The V end was cut by 5 bases, the J end by 6 bases, with 11 bases between. In germline, CDR1 is SGHRS, CDR2 YFSETQ. The CDR3, as DNA: TGCGCCAGCAGGCCAGTGGCGGCCGGGGAGCTGTTTTTT. It encodes CASRPVAAGELFF. Filled out from reference TRBV5-1 and TRBJ2-2, the complete variable domain reads KAGVTQTPRYLIKTRGQQVTLSCSPISGHRSVSWYQQTPGQGLQFLFEYFSETQRNKGNFPGRFSGRQFSNSRSEMNVSTLELGDSALYLCASRPVAAGELFFGEGSRLTVL.

This clonotype was found a few times. V is TRBV5-6 and J is TRBJ1-6; TRBD1 matches 7 bases. Trimming took 0 bases from V and 7 from J; bases not matched to a gene: 7. CDR1 is SGHDT, CDR2 YYEEEE, per germline. The CDR3 runs 16 residues. The CDR3 region has the DNA TGTGCCAGCAGCTTGGCTGGAACAGGGGAAAATTCACCCCTCCACTTT. Translated: CASSLAGTGENSPLHF.

The chain employs TRBV4-3 and TRBJ2-7; tentative D call: TRBD1 (6 bases). This CDR3 region has 16 residues. CDR1 LGHNA and CDR2 YSLEER come from the germline V gene. With 0 bases removed from V and 2 bases from J, the gap between germline ends came to 14 bases. For the CDR3, the DNA is TGCGCCAGCAGCCAAGAGTCGCCAGGGGAAACCTACGAGCAGTACTTC. This gives the protein CASSQESPGETYEQYF.

On this clonotype: Since a much larger clone is just one base distant, this may be a read error. The CDR3 DNA sequence: TGTGCCAGCCTAGCGGGGACATGGATTACCTACAATGAGCAGTTCTTC. It encodes CASLAGTWITYNEQFF. The V call is TRBV6-6, the J call TRBJ2-1; 9 nucleotides agree with TRBD2. Germline loops: CDR1 MNHNY, CDR2 SVGAGI (reference sequence). The CDR3 runs to 16 residues. J lost 2 bases, V lost 8 bases, and 10 bases had no gene match.

The sample holds a few counts of this clonotype. The chain uses TRBV4-2 and TRBJ2-7; 7 positions match TRBD2. This CDR3 has 17 residues. The J segment lost 4 bases and the V segment lost 3 bases, leaving 15 bases of the junction unmatched. Germline CDR1 and CDR2: LGHNA and YNFKEQ. CDR3 coding DNA: TGTGCCAGCAGCCAGGATACACCGGGACTAATTACATACGAGCAGTACTTC. This translates into CASSQDTPGLITYEQYF.

In this sample, this clonotype turned up a few times. CDR3 in DNA: TGTGCCAGCACCCTTTCGGGGGGGAAAGAGACCCAGTACTTC. As protein: CASTLSGGKETQYF. The chain joins TRBV9 to TRBJ2-5; 8 nucleotides agree with TRBD2. This CDR3 is 14 amino acids long. Germline V gene sequence: CDR1 SGDLS, CDR2 YYNGEE. V dropped 6 bases and J dropped 3; count of bases not matched to a gene: 7. The full variable domain, its missing parts supplied by reference TRBV9 and TRBJ2-5, is DSGVTQTPKHLITATGQRVTLRCSPRSGDLSVYWYQQSLDQGLQFLIQYYNGEERAKGNILERFSAQQFPDLHSELNLSSLELGDSALYFCASTLSGGKETQYFGPGTRLLVL.

This clonotype rates as medium-sized (0.01 to 0.1%). J is TRBJ1-5 and V is TRBV7-9; D ambiguous. V was clipped by 5 bases and J by 5 bases, with 13 bases between them. CDR3 length equals 14 residues. Germline V gene data show CDR1 as SEHNR and CDR2 as FQNEAQ (reference sequence). CDR3 sequence: CASSPVGRDQPQHF. CDR3 nucleotide sequence: TGTGCCAGCAGCCCGGTTGGGCGCGATCAGCCCCAGCATTTT.

The J gene is TRBJ2-5, the V gene TRBV27; tentatively, D is TRBD1 (5 bases). Germline CDR1 MNHEY, CDR2 SMNVEV (reference sequence). Between the trimmed V and J ends, which lost 4 bases and 4 bases, there was a span of 16 bases. This CDR3 is 15 amino acids long. This CDR3 is CASSSLRGWGETQYF. The CDR3 coding sequence is TGTGCCAGCAGTTCGTTAAGGGGATGGGGAGAGACCCAGTACTTC.

Details on this clonotype: A read error is possible here, since a much larger clone lies one base away. The CDR3 DNA follows: TGCGCCAGCAGTATGGACCGCCGCACAGATACGCAGTATTTT. This sequence encodes CASSMDRRTDTQYF. The rearrangement uses TRBV10-1 and TRBJ2-3, with unresolved D. CDR1 is WNHNN, CDR2 SYGVQD, per germline (reference sequence). The V end lost 5 bases, the J end lost 1 base, and 10 bases lay between the germline ends. The length of the CDR3 is 14 residues.

The J gene is TRBJ1-2, the V gene TRBV14; 7 bases fit TRBD1. The CDR3 has 16 residues. The germline CDR1 and CDR2 sequences are SGHDN and FVKESK. J was trimmed by 4 bases and V by 0 bases; bases with no gene match: 8. The CDR3: CASSQDQGGASYGYTF. The DNA of the CDR3 is TGTGCCAGCAGCCAAGATCAGGGGGGGGCGAGCTATGGCTACACCTTC. Combining the CDR3 with reference TRBV14 and TRBJ1-2 gives the whole variable domain EAGVTQFPSHSVIEKGQTVTLRCDPISGHDNLYWYRRVMGKEIKFLLHFVKESKQDESGMPNNRFLAERTGGTYSTLKVQPAELEDSGVYFCASSQDQGGASYGYTFGSGTRLTVV.

This chain uses TRBV19 with TRBJ1-2; no reliable D call. The V gene's germline CDR1 is LNHDA and CDR2 SQIVND (reference sequence). This CDR3 region has 15 residues. With 3 bases removed from V and 3 bases from J, the gap between germline ends came to 14 bases. CDR3 nucleotides: TGTGCCAGTAGTATCCCGGTCAGCCAAGACTATGGCTACACCTTC. It specifies CASSIPVSQDYGYTF.